This T cell receptor beta chain is drawn from a study of metastatic and nonmetastatic thyroid tumors (dated by TCRdb to about 2020). Background on the whole study: For patients with malignant and with benign thyroid disease, the researchers compared repertoires between peripheral blood samples and tumor or nodule tissue samples.

A word on this clone: Its antigen is still unknown. Base qualities are not recorded, but no much larger clone differs from it by a single base.

Receptors were amplified or captured by PCR. The data were produced on an Illumina HiSeq 4000. High-throughput sequencing was used to profile the CDR3 region of the TCR beta-chain in every patient. The source study handled its data this way. A classifier to discriminate distant-metastatic papillary thyroid cancer patients was built from CDR3 differences across clinicopathological groups. To measure repertoire diversity the researchers used the Shannon index, while the Morisita-Horn index served to gauge how similar the tumor and blood repertoires were. Starting from the raw public reads, TCRdb applied fastp trimming at Q25, assembled clones with MiXCR and retained in-frame beta chains. TCRdb, rather than the study authors, made the V and J calls. The table for this sample lists fewer than 5,500 clones; under 45% of them were counted only once. The ten biggest clones cover 40% to 50% of the sample.

No patient had received any treatment before thyroid surgery. Patient clinical samples collected from the early 2010s to the late 2010s were retrospectively analysed using T-cell receptor beta sequencing. CDR3 length: 14 amino acids, cysteine to phenylalanine. Of the read, only the CDR3 DNA is kept; its 42 bases are in frame from base 1. Deletion took 0 bases off V and 1 base off J, with a span of 6 bases between the germline ends. CDR1 and CDR2 are drawn from the germline V gene: SGHRS, YFSETQ. Beyond this particular receptor, the publication reports: In both blood and tumor samples, malignant tumors were reported to have significantly higher TCR beta diversity than benign nodules.

This receptor was identified in a male donor with papillary thyroid cancer or a benign thyroid nodule (not recorded which). Some clones in this sample may be carry-over from other donors' samples. The sample comprised adjacent normal tissue. The V and J segments used are TRBV5-1 and TRBJ2-3, and perhaps TRBD2 as D gene, on 6 matching bases. The CDR3 region: CASSLASGTDTQYF. The base sequence is TGCGCCAGCAGCTTGGCTAGCGGCACAGATACGCAGTATTTT.